The present entry profiles one TCR beta chain with its context. With a much larger clone just one base away, this may be a read error. From roughly 0.4 ug of RNA, a library with molecular barcoded alpha/delta and beta/gamma adaptors was made. Using its own MiXCR run on the reads, TCRdb lists one record per CDR3 protein. The sample holds about 93,000 distinct CDR3 sequences, roughly a fifth seen once. This sample stems from a study of read filtering for tumor transcriptome and immune sequencing. The TCR sequence derives from a donor at least 40 years old with multiple myeloma. The specimen was a population of CD138-negative cells sorted from bone marrow.

CDR3 residues: CTVESRGQGAEKLFF. CDR3 in DNA: TGCACCGTTGAAAGCCGGGGACAGGGGGCCGAAAAACTGTTTTTT. The chain links TRBV29-1 to TRBJ1-4; TRBD1 aligns across 12 bases. Germline V lookup: CDR1 SQVTM, CDR2 ANQGSEA. This CDR3 is built from 15 residues.